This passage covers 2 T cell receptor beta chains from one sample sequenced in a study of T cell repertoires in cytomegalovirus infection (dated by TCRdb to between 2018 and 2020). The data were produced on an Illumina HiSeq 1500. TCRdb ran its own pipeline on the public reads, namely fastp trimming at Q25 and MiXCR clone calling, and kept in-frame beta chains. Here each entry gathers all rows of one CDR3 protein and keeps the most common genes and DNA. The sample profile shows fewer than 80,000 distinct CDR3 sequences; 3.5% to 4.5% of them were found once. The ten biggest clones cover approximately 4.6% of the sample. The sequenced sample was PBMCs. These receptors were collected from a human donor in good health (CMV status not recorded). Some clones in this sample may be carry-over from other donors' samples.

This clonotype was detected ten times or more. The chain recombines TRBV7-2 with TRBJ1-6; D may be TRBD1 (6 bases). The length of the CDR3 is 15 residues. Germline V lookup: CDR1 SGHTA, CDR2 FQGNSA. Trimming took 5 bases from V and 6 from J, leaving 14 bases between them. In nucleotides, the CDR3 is TGTGCCAGCAGCCCCTTGGGACACCTTAATTCACCCCTCCACTTT. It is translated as CASSPLGHLNSPLHF.

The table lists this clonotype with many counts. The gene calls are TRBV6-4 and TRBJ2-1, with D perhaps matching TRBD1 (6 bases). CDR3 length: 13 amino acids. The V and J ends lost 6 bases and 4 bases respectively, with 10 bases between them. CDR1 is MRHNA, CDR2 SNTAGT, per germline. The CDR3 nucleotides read TGTGCCAGCAGAGGGGGACCTTACAATGAGCAGTTCTTC. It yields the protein CASRGGPYNEQFF.